This TCR beta chain was observed in a study of CD8 T cells in ankylosing spondylitis. Overall study findings and caveats: Earlier reports found some motif variants in synovial fluid and blood in reactive arthritis. Roughly 8 highly homologous variants made up a TCR beta motif that seemed to typify ankylosing spondylitis blood. With a CD8+ phenotype, disease-linked clones were relatively rare in peripheral blood. The clones that were linked to disease were reported to be significantly enriched in matched synovial fluid samples from ankylosing spondylitis patients.

Quantitative barcoded 5'-RACE was used to prepare TCR beta libraries. One entry per CDR3 protein, called by TCRdb with MiXCR from the 5' RACE reads. Of about 540,000 distinct CDR3 sequences in the sample, about an eighth were seen once. In the case of this clonotype: Its matching antigen is unknown.

Sequenced sample: blood, either unsorted or a sorted T cell fraction (not recorded which). The clonotype comes from a male donor with ankylosing spondylitis.

The CDR3 DNA sequence: TGCAGCGTTGAAGACCCTACCGGGCCACAGACCTTC. It specifies CSVEDPTGPQTF. The chain employs TRBV29-1 and TRBJ1-2; D remains ambiguous. The CDR3 has 12 residues. V gave up 0 bases and J gave up 14 bases, with 16 bases separating them. Germline V CDR1 and CDR2: SQVTM, ANQGSEA.